These 27 T cell receptor beta chains came from one sample sequenced in a study of glioma-infiltrating T cells. TCR alpha and beta CDR3 regions were amplified from RNA using iRepertoire nested multiplex PCR. TCRdb passed the multiplex PCR reads through MiXCR, listing each CDR3 protein once. The profile shows 150,000 to 200,000 distinct CDR3 sequences, around 42% of them singletons. What was sequenced was glioma tissue, nonneoplastic brain tissue, or PBMCs (not recorded which). These receptors were taken from a human donor with low-grade glioma or glioblastoma, undergoing nonglioma brain surgery, or in good health (not recorded which).

This clonotype was seen more than once but under ten times. This CDR3 reads CASSIVGDTQYF. The CDR3 DNA sequence: TGTGCCAGTAGTATAGTTGGAGATACGCAGTATTTT. The chain uses TRBV19 and TRBJ2-3; D is unresolved. CDR1 is LNHDA and CDR2 is SQIVND in the germline V gene (reference sequence). The CDR3 totals 12 residues. V was clipped by 1 base and J by 5 bases, with 4 bases between them.

As regards this clonotype: Since a much larger clone is just one base distant, this may be a read error. In DNA, the CDR3 is TGCAGTGCTAGTTTAGAGCACAGGGTACCGCGCGGCTACACCTTC. Translated: CSASLEHRVPRGYTF. V usage is TRBV20-1 and J usage is TRBJ1-2; D may be TRBD1 (6 bases). Germline V CDR1 and CDR2: DFQATT, SNEGSKA (reference sequence). The length of the CDR3 is 15 residues. V gave up 3 bases and J gave up 8 bases, with 22 bases separating them.

Many counts were recorded for this clonotype. This chain links TRBV20-1 with TRBJ2-1, with TRBD2 matching 8 bases. Per germline, CDR1 DFQATT and CDR2 SNEGSKA (reference sequence). After removal of 5 bases from V and 6 bases from J, the junction contained 3 bases not matched to a gene. The CDR3 extends over 12 amino acids. This CDR3 is CSAAGTSNEQFF. The CDR3 DNA sequence: TGCAGTGCTGCCGGGACTAGCAATGAGCAGTTCTTC.

This chain links TRBV28 with TRBJ2-2; D is unclear. CDR1 and CDR2 (germline): MDHEN, SYDVKM. CDR3 length: 14 residues. V was clipped by 2 bases and J by 2 bases, with 6 bases between them. The CDR3 DNA reads as TGTGCCAGCAGTTTAGAGCTCAACACCGGGGAGCTGTTTTTT. It codes for CASSLELNTGELFF.

This clonotype was counted at least ten times. The chain uses TRBV5-4 and TRBJ2-5; maybe TRBD2 (5 bases). Germline V CDR1 and CDR2: SGHNT, YYREEE (reference sequence). CDR3 length: 14 amino acids. V lost 0 bases and J lost 2, with 8 bases in between. This chain's CDR3 is CASSLELGQETQYF. DNA of the CDR3: TGTGCCAGCAGCTTGGAACTAGGGCAAGAGACCCAGTACTTC.

There are many counts of this clonotype. This chain connects TRBV7-9 to TRBJ2-7; no reliable D call. With 0 bases removed from V and 6 bases from J, the gap between germline ends came to 12 bases. The CDR3 sequence is 14 residues long. Germline values: CDR1 SEHNR, CDR2 FQNEAQ (reference sequence). CDR3 sequence: CASSLAKSEAEQYF. Written as DNA, the CDR3 is TGTGCCAGCAGCTTAGCCAAAAGCGAGGCCGAGCAGTACTTC.

As regards this clonotype: A single base separates this from a much larger clone, so it may be a read error. The chain couples TRBV28 to TRBJ1-3; D unclear. Germline V lookup: CDR1 MDHEN, CDR2 SYDVKM. CDR3 length equals 15 residues. The CDR3 loop is CASRTGVNAGNTTYF. The DNA for the CDR3 is TGTGCCAGCAGGACCGGCGTTAATGCTGGAAACACCACATATTTT.

This clonotype was seen only a few times. J is TRBJ1-3 and V is TRBV12-3 or TRBV12-4, with D hard to call. Trimming removed 3 bases from V and 3 bases from J, with 12 bases in between. This CDR3 has 15 amino acids. CDR3 amino acids: CASSFGQRLGNTIYF. CDR3 nucleotides: TGTGCCAGCAGTTTTGGTCAGCGGCTTGGAAACACCATATATTTT.

This clonotype was seen a few times. The V call is TRBV5-1, the J call TRBJ2-3; D is uncertain. This CDR3 spans 11 amino acids. The V end was cut by 8 bases, the J end by 3 bases, with 7 bases between. Germline assignment: CDR1 SGHRS and CDR2 YFSETQ. DNA of the CDR3: TGCGCCAGGTCTTCTACAGATACGCAGTATTTT. This translates into CARSSTDTQYF.

For this clonotype: One junction end disagrees with the germline gene, perhaps due to a read error. The chain joins TRBV6-2 or TRBV6-3 to TRBJ2-3, with D perhaps TRBD2 (5 bases). The CDR3 runs 15 residues. The germline V gene encodes CDR1 MNHEY and CDR2 SVGEGT. The chain's CDR3 is CASGGGSSSTDKQYF. CDR3 coding DNA: TGTGCCAGCGGCGGCGGATCTTCTAGCACGGATAAGCAGTATTTT.

This clonotype was seen a handful of times. A clone one base away is much larger, so this may be a read error. V is TRBV27 and J is TRBJ2-1, with 11 bases identical to TRBD2. Germline V CDR1 and CDR2: MNHEY, SMNVEV (reference sequence). V shed 5 bases and J 10 bases; nucleotides not matched to a gene: 7. The CDR3 length is 14 residues. The CDR3 loop is CASSPSGGTYEQFF. In nucleotides, the CDR3 is TGTGCCAGCAGTCCTAGCGGGGGGACCTACGAGCAGTTCTTC.

A single count supports this clonotype. The chain couples TRBV5-6 to TRBJ2-7; D is unclear. The germline V gene encodes CDR1 SGHDT and CDR2 YYEEEE. The CDR3 totals 15 residues. V lost 0 bases and J 6 bases, leaving 16 bases between the germline ends. The CDR3, as DNA: TGTGCCAGCAGCTTGGGACCGGGCCAGCCTAGCGAGCAGTACTTC. The encoded protein is CASSLGPGQPSEQYF.

This chain connects TRBV27 to TRBJ2-5, with D uncertain. The CDR3 contains 14 residues. The V gene lost 5 bases and the J gene lost 5 bases, with 15 bases spanning the gap. Germline CDR1 MNHEY, CDR2 SMNVEV (reference sequence). The CDR3 coding sequence is TGTGCCAGCAGTGCCTGGAGCCCGGAGGAGACCCAGTACTTC. Residues: CASSAWSPEETQYF.

In its sample, this clonotype was seen a few times. The chain carries TRBV7-9 and TRBJ2-1; possible D gene TRBD1, 6 bases. The CDR3 totals 16 residues. The V gene's germline CDR1 is SEHNR and CDR2 FQNEAQ (reference sequence). V lost 1 base to trimming and J lost 3 bases, with 13 bases between them. The CDR3 DNA follows: TGTGCCAGCAGCTTAGGTCAAACAGGGTTCTACAATGAGCAGTTCTTC. Translated, it gives CASSLGQTGFYNEQFF.

This chain connects TRBV28 to TRBJ1-5; TRBD1 might be the D (5 bases). CDR3 length: 13 amino acids. The V and J ends lost 8 bases and 7 bases respectively, with 15 bases between them. Germline assignment: CDR1 MDHEN and CDR2 SYDVKM. The CDR3 region has the DNA TGTGCCAGCCACAAAAAAAGACAGCAGCCCCAGCATTTT. This sequence encodes CASHKKRQQPQHF.

This clonotype was detected ten times or more. This sequence joins TRBV28 and TRBJ1-5; tentatively, D is TRBD1 (5 bases). CDR1 is MDHEN and CDR2 is SYDVKM in the germline V gene. Trimming took 4 bases from V and 14 from J, leaving 15 bases between them. CDR3 length equals 12 residues. CDR3 region: CASSSDRETEHF. CDR3 coding DNA: TGTGCCAGCAGTTCCGACAGAGAAACTGAGCATTTT.

In this sample, this clonotype turned up many times. The rearrangement links TRBV28 to TRBJ1-2, with D tentatively TRBD1 (6 bases). V was cut by 3 bases and J by 8 bases, with 13 bases left in between. This CDR3 is built from 13 residues. From germline, CDR1 is MDHEN and CDR2 SYDVKM. The DNA of the CDR3 is TGTGCCAGCAGTTTGACAGGCCGTCGGGGCTACACCTTC. It specifies CASSLTGRRGYTF.

This clonotype was seen a handful of times. The rearrangement links TRBV3-1 to TRBJ2-5; no firm D call. CDR3 size: 13 residues. Trimming removed 1 base at V and 5 bases at J, with 8 bases between. CDR1 and CDR2 (germline): LGHDT, YNNKEL (reference sequence). The CDR3 bases are TGTGCCAGCAGCCAAGGAAGGTCGGAGACCCAGTACTTC. This sequence encodes CASSQGRSETQYF.

This clonotype was found a few times. V usage is TRBV7-9 and J usage is TRBJ1-2, with TRBD1 identical over 9 bases. Germline V gene lookup returns CDR1 SEHNR and CDR2 FQNEAQ (reference sequence). This CDR3 is 16 amino acids long. V was clipped by 4 bases and J by 2 bases; unmatched bases: 8. The CDR3 reads CASSSSGQGLNYGYTF. The CDR3 DNA sequence: TGTGCCAGCAGCTCGTCGGGACAGGGCCTAAACTATGGCTACACCTTC.

This clonotype was recorded many times. V gene TRBV12-3 or TRBV12-4 combines with J gene TRBJ1-2; D gene unclear. This CDR3 is built from 13 residues. V was trimmed by 6 bases and J by 6 bases, leaving 14 bases between them. The DNA of the CDR3 is TGTGCCAGCAGCCAGGAAGATTTAAATGGCTACACCTTC. This gives the protein CASSQEDLNGYTF.

As for this clonotype: A much larger clone lies a single base off, so this may be a read error. The genes are TRBV19 and TRBJ1-1; 10 nucleotides agree with TRBD1. This CDR3 contains 18 residues. From germline, CDR1 is LNHDA and CDR2 SQIVND (reference sequence). After removal of 5 bases from V and 5 bases from J, the junction contained 17 bases not matched to a gene. The CDR3 sequence: CASSRIGQGVGGKTEAFF. The CDR3 DNA follows: TGTGCCAGTAGTCGAATCGGACAGGGGGTAGGAGGGAAAACTGAAGCTTTCTTT.

This clonotype was seen repeatedly, ten times or more. This chain connects TRBV20-1 to TRBJ2-7; TRBD2 aligns across 13 bases. Germline lookup yields CDR1 DFQATT and CDR2 SNEGSKA (reference sequence). This CDR3 has 14 amino acids. V dropped 5 bases and J dropped 2; count of bases not matched to a gene: 3. The CDR3 protein is CSAAGTSGAYEQYF. The DNA for the CDR3 is TGCAGTGCTGCCGGGACTAGCGGGGCCTACGAGCAGTACTTC.

Concerning this clonotype itself: The junction and the germline gene differ at one end; a read error may be behind it. The chain combines TRBV18 with TRBJ2-1; 15 bases map to TRBD2. The CDR3 is 19 residues long. Germline V gene data show CDR1 as KGHSH and CDR2 as LQKENI. The CDR3 reads CVSSRTSGRAEWPYNEQFF. The CDR3, as DNA: TGTGTCAGCTCACGGACTAGCGGGAGGGCCGAATGGCCCTACAATGAGCAGTTCTTC.

This clonotype has a handful of counts. This may be a read error: a much more frequent sequence differs by one nucleotide. The gene calls are TRBV7-6 and TRBJ2-3; either TRBD1 or TRBD2 may fit D (5 bases each). The CDR3 totals 14 residues. Germline V gene data show CDR1 as SGHVS and CDR2 as FNYEAQ. V lost 2 bases and J lost 5, with 11 bases in between. Here the CDR3 reads CASSLSGHQDTQYF. DNA of the CDR3: TGTGCCAGCAGCTTAAGCGGACATCAAGATACGCAGTATTTT.

This clonotype was picked up many times. V usage is TRBV20-1 and J usage is TRBJ1-1, with D perhaps matching TRBD1 (5 bases). The CDR3 has 12 residues. Trimming cost V 0 bases and J 6 bases, with 8 bases left between them. Germline V gene sequence: CDR1 DFQATT, CDR2 SNEGSKA (reference sequence). This CDR3 is CSAREGDAEAFF. The DNA of the CDR3 is TGCAGTGCTAGAGAGGGGGACGCTGAAGCTTTCTTT.

This clonotype has a handful of counts. The rearrangement joins TRBV11-2 to TRBJ2-7; TRBD2 agrees at 9 bases. The germline V gene encodes CDR1 SGHAT and CDR2 FQNNGV. Losses at the gene ends were 4 bases for V and 4 bases for J; bases not matched to a gene: 8. The length of the CDR3 is 15 residues. In DNA, the CDR3 is TGTGCCAGCAGCTCCGAGACTAGCGGAAAATACGAGCAGTACTTC. It encodes CASSSETSGKYEQYF.

On this clonotype itself: The junction shows a germline mismatch at one end, possibly a read error. The chain carries TRBV11-1 and TRBJ2-7; 7 bases are shared with TRBD2. There are 14 residues in the CDR3. Germline CDR1 reads SGHAT; CDR2 reads FQDESV (reference sequence). CDR3 sequence reads: CTSSLSGGSYEQYF. The CDR3 DNA sequence: TGTACCAGCAGCCTCTCCGGGGGGTCCTACGAGCAGTACTTC.